The rows below give T cell receptor beta chains drawn from one sample of a study of blood T cell repertoires in COVID-19. The repertoire was sequenced with immunoSEQ multiplex PCR; TCRdb's copy has only in-frame clones and lacks some. This table has under 200,000 clones, about 90% appearing once. The sequencing sample was made of peripheral blood. The receptors shown here come from an older woman with COVID-19, enrolled during active disease. Both conserved end residues are part of each CDR3. Each record gives: CDR3 DNA, CDR3 protein, J gene, clone size, D gene, V gene. A D gene is named only where the DNA matches it firmly. A clone size is listed for some rows: how often the clone was seen (once, few, many), or a class if it is expanded.

DNA: TGTGCCAGCAGTCCCAGGGCGGTCGGGGGAAGCAATCAGCCCCAGCATTTT
CDR3: CASSPRAVGGSNQPQHF
J: TRBJ1-5
size: .
D: .
V: TRBV27

DNA: TGCGCCAGCAGCTGTGTCGTACCCGGGACAGGATTTTATAGCAATCAGCCCCAGCATTTT
CDR3: CASSCVVPGTGFYSNQPQHF
J: TRBJ1-5
size: few
D: TRBD1
V: TRBV5-1

DNA: TGTGCCAGCTCCCCCGGGACAGGGACCGGGGCCAACGTCCTGACTTTC
CDR3: CASSPGTGTGANVLTF
J: TRBJ2-6
size: once
D: TRBD1
V: TRBV18

DNA: TGTGCCAGTAGTAAGGGACTAGCGGGCCTAACGCAGTATTTT
CDR3: CASSKGLAGLTQYF
J: TRBJ2-3
size: .
D: TRBD2
V: TRBV19

DNA: TGTGCCAGCAGTTTGGAGGCAGGACCGCAAGAGACCCAGTACTTC
CDR3: CASSLEAGPQETQYF
J: TRBJ2-5
size: .
D: .
V: TRBV27

DNA: TGTGCCATCACACAGGGGACTAGCTATGGCTACACCTTC
CDR3: CAITQGTSYGYTF
J: TRBJ1-2
size: .
D: TRBD1
V: TRBV10-3

DNA: TGTGCCAGCAGCTTGGGACAGGGGGAGCTGTTTTTT
CDR3: CASSLGQGELFF
J: TRBJ2-2
size: .
D: .
V: TRBV5-4

DNA: TGTGCCAGCAGTCGAGACAGGGGGACGAGCTCCTACGAGCAGTACTTC
CDR3: CASSRDRGTSSYEQYF
J: TRBJ2-7
size: .
D: TRBD1
V: TRBV6-6

DNA: TGTGCCAGCAGCTTAAGACAGGGGACCTACGAGCAGTACTTC
CDR3: CASSLRQGTYEQYF
J: TRBJ2-7
size: few
D: TRBD1
V: TRBV7-9

DNA: TGCGCCAGCAGCTTGGCCACTAGCGGGAACACCGGGGAGCTGTTTTTT
CDR3: CASSLATSGNTGELFF
J: TRBJ2-2
size: .
D: TRBD2
V: TRBV5-1

DNA: TGTGCCAGCAACAGTTATAGCAATCAGCCCCAGCATTTT
CDR3: CASNSYSNQPQHF
J: TRBJ1-5
size: few
D: .
V: TRBV2

DNA: TGTGCCAGCAGCTTATCGGGACAACCCTACGAGCAGTACTTC
CDR3: CASSLSGQPYEQYF
J: TRBJ2-7
size: .
D: .
V: TRBV7-2

DNA: TGTGCCTGCCCCGGGACTAGCGGGGTCTACGAGCAGTACTTC
CDR3: CACPGTSGVYEQYF
J: TRBJ2-7
size: few
D: TRBD2
V: TRBV30

DNA: TGTGCCTGGAGTAGACAGGGGGCGGAAGGCTACACCTTC
CDR3: CAWSRQGAEGYTF
J: TRBJ1-2
size: .
D: TRBD1
V: TRBV30

DNA: TGTGCCAGCAGCCATGACCTCCTCGGGTACAATGAGCAGTTCTTC
CDR3: CASSHDLLGYNEQFF
J: TRBJ2-1
size: .
D: .
V: TRBV9

DNA: TGTGCCAGCAGCTTAGCGCTAGCGGGAGCCTACGAGCAGTACTTC
CDR3: CASSLALAGAYEQYF
J: TRBJ2-7
size: .
D: TRBD2
V: TRBV7-2

DNA: TGTGCCAGCGGACTAGCGCGACTAGAGACCCAGTACTTC
CDR3: CASGLARLETQYF
J: TRBJ2-5
size: .
D: TRBD2
V: TRBV2

DNA: TGTGCCAGCAGCTTGGCACAATGGAATGAAAAACTGTTTTTT
CDR3: CASSLAQWNEKLFF
J: TRBJ1-4
size: .
D: .
V: TRBV5-5

DNA: TGTGCCAGCAGCCCACAAACTGAGCAGTTCTTC
CDR3: CASSPQTEQFF
J: TRBJ2-1
size: .
D: .
V: TRBV7-9

DNA: TGTGCCAGCAGCTCCACCCATAGTCCTCCCTACGAGCAGTACTTC
CDR3: CASSSTHSPPYEQYF
J: TRBJ2-7
size: .
D: .
V: TRBV11-3

DNA: TGTGCCAGTACCCCGGACAGGGCAACTAATGAAAAACTGTTTTTT
CDR3: CASTPDRATNEKLFF
J: TRBJ1-4
size: .
D: TRBD1
V: TRBV19

DNA: TGTGCCACCAGTGATTCGGTCGGCGAGCAGTACTTC
CDR3: CATSDSVGEQYF
J: TRBJ2-7
size: once
D: .
V: TRBV24-1